This T cell receptor beta chain was observed in a study of T-cell memory formation after mild COVID-19. cDNA libraries for TCR alpha and TCR beta, carrying sample barcodes and UMIs, came from 5'RACE with constant-segment primers. Each CDR3 protein gets one entry after TCRdb re-called the 5' RACE reads with MiXCR. The sample comprises over 120,000 distinct CDR3 sequences, roughly a fifth of which are singletons, and 2% to 2.5% rests with the top ten. A word on this clonotype: Its target is not known.

General observations from the study: Day 15 to 85 contractors were CD4/CD8 balanced; later expanders leaned CD4+.

This clonotype was sampled from an adult woman who had mild COVID-19 (a few samples of this study predate the infection). Cell type and time point are not known. Material for sequencing was PBMCs or a T cell subset sorted from them (not recorded which).

The CDR3: CASSQGQGEKLFF. The CDR3 DNA reads TGTGCCAGCAGCCAGGGACAGGGGGAAAAACTGTTTTTT. The chain is built from TRBV4-2 and TRBJ1-4, with 10 nucleotides matching TRBD1. The length of the CDR3 is 13 residues. V shed 3 bases and J 8 bases; nucleotides not matched to a gene: 0. Germline V lookup: CDR1 LGHNA, CDR2 YNFKEQ.